This T cell receptor (beta chain) was sequenced for a study of cytomegalovirus exposure and HLA in healthy donors. Findings and limits, study-wide: An assumption of roughly uniform sequencing depth across donors underlay the presence/absence analyses. Some segments of the V type, notably TRBV6-2 and TRBV6-3, were excluded as indistinguishable. The study recorded more than 150 TCR beta chains that were cytomegalovirus-associated.

Primers: 60 Vbeta forward and 13 Jbeta reverse. TCRdb's table, derived via immunoSEQ multiplex PCR, lists solely in-frame clones and lacks some. The sample lists some 150,000 clones; over 60% were seen once. As regards this clone: Its antigen is not known.

V was pared by 2 bases and J by 8 bases, with 19 bases between. From germline, CDR1 is WSHSY and CDR2 SAAADI. This CDR3 region has 15 residues. The chain couples TRBV10-2 to TRBJ2-7; D might be TRBD2 (6 bases). Sequencing input: PBMCs. This receptor was taken from a man in his forties in good health and CMV-seropositive. The CDR3 loop is CASSESGTPVSQQYF. The CDR3 nucleotides read TGCGCCAGCAGTGAGAGTGGGACTCCCGTGAGCCAGCAGTACTTC.